Following are 19 T cell receptor beta chains from one sample sequenced in a study of T cell responses to AZD1222 COVID-19 vaccine (dated by TCRdb to the early 2020s). The library was generated by the immunoSEQ multiplex PCR assay. TCRdb took this table from immuneACCESS and kept in-frame rearrangements with V and J called. Such tables lack part of the clones; where checked against another copy, unresolved V genes explain under half of the gap, and the rest is unexplained. Within this sample are roughly 150,000 clones, with around 88% of them counted one time only. The ten largest make up under 3.5% of the sample. According to the study, the label for this sample's time point signals: baseline before first vaccination. The meaning of the sample's treatment or condition label: meningococcal conjugate vaccine given as trial control. Sequences were derived from peripheral blood, sampled on day 0 of MenACWY control vaccination. The receptors shown here come from an adult in good health.

The gene calls are TRBV6-5 and TRBJ1-3; tentative D call: TRBD1 (6 bases). Trimming cost V 8 bases and J 0 bases, with 11 bases left between them. CDR1 is MNHEY and CDR2 is SVGAGI in the germline V gene. The CDR3 is 14 residues long. The CDR3 nucleotides read TGTGCCAGCGGCGGGACAAGCTCTGGAAACACCATATATTTT. Protein product: CASGGTSSGNTIYF.

This chain uses TRBV19 with TRBJ2-2; tentative D call: TRBD1 (6 bases). Per germline, CDR1 LNHDA and CDR2 SQIVND (reference sequence). CDR3 length equals 14 residues. Trimming took off 11 bases at V and 2 bases at J, with 15 bases between the two ends. As DNA, the CDR3 is TGTGCCGGCTCGAGGGGGACAAACACCGGGGAGCTGTTTTTT. It yields the protein CAGSRGTNTGELFF.

The V call is TRBV11-2, the J call TRBJ2-3; D is uncertain. With 5 bases removed from V and 4 bases from J, the gap between germline ends came to 13 bases. Germline V CDR1 and CDR2: SGHAT, FQNNGV. This CDR3 has 14 amino acids. Here the CDR3 reads CASSPSVGSDTQYF. The CDR3 DNA reads as TGTGCCAGCAGCCCGTCCGTAGGGTCAGATACGCAGTATTTT.

The chain couples TRBV6-5 to TRBJ2-7; possibly TRBD1 or TRBD2 for D (5 bases each). The CDR3 contains 15 residues. Germline V lookup: CDR1 MNHEY, CDR2 SVGAGI. The V gene lost 6 bases and the J gene lost 1 base, with 16 bases spanning the gap. The CDR3 loop is CASRKPGRGSYEQYF. In nucleotides, the CDR3 is TGTGCCAGCAGAAAACCGGGACGGGGTTCCTACGAGCAGTACTTC.

This sequence joins TRBV6-2 or TRBV6-3 and TRBJ2-5; D is unresolved. The CDR3 length is 12 residues. CDR1 is MNHEY and CDR2 is SVGEGT in the germline V gene. V was clipped by 6 bases and J by 5 bases, with 10 bases between them. CDR3 nucleotide sequence: TGTGCCAGCAGCCCCATTCCTGAGACCCAGTACTTC. This sequence encodes CASSPIPETQYF.

The V call is TRBV4-1, the J call TRBJ1-2; maybe TRBD1 (5 bases). The germline CDR1 and CDR2 sequences are MGHRA and YSYEKL. V lost 0 bases and J lost 6, with 14 bases in between. The CDR3 contains 15 residues. CDR3 nucleotide sequence: TGCGCCAGCAGCCAAGATTTACGGGGGATGGATGGCTACACCTTC. It codes for CASSQDLRGMDGYTF.

In this sample, this clone turned up once. The CDR3 nucleotides read TGTGCCAGCAGCACGGGGGACAGGGGGTCCTACGAGCAGTACTTC. It encodes CASSTGDRGSYEQYF. The rearrangement joins TRBV7-2 to TRBJ2-7; 11 nucleotides agree with TRBD1. Germline CDR1 reads SGHTA; CDR2 reads FQGNSA. V was clipped by 5 bases and J by 1 base; unmatched bases: 4. This CDR3 comprises 15 residues.

The chain links TRBV29-1 to TRBJ1-1; D unresolved. The CDR3 is 13 residues long. The V gene's germline CDR1 is SQVTM and CDR2 ANQGSEA. V was trimmed by 5 bases and J by 5 bases, leaving 15 bases between them. The CDR3 spells CSVRGQYQTEAFF. DNA for the CDR3: TGCAGCGTTAGAGGGCAGTATCAAACTGAAGCTTTCTTT.

The V and J genes are TRBV11-2 and TRBJ2-2; D is undetermined. V was cut by 4 bases and J by 1 base, with 10 bases left in between. Germline CDR1 reads SGHAT; CDR2 reads FQNNGV. The CDR3 runs to 15 residues. The CDR3 loop is CASSSLDGNTGELFF. CDR3 sequence (DNA): TGTGCCAGCAGCTCTTTGGACGGGAACACCGGGGAGCTGTTTTTT.

The genes are TRBV28 and TRBJ2-7; 9 bases match TRBD1. CDR3 size: 15 residues. V trimming: 3 bases; J trimming: 2 bases; junction bases outside the gene matches: 5. Germline V lookup: CDR1 MDHEN, CDR2 SYDVKM. The CDR3 nucleotides are TGTGCCAGCAGTTTCGGGACAGGGTCTCCCTACGAGCAGTACTTC. As protein: CASSFGTGSPYEQYF. Drawing the rest from reference TRBV28 and TRBJ2-7, the complete variable domain is DVKVTQSSRYLVKRTGEKVFLECVQDMDHENMFWYRQDPGLGLRLIYFSYDVKMKEKGDIPEGYSVSREKKERFSLILESASTNQTSMYLCASSFGTGSPYEQYFGPGTRLTVT.

The chain combines TRBV6-5 with TRBJ2-7; 8 bases agree with TRBD1. Germline CDR1 reads MNHEY; CDR2 reads SVGAGI. The CDR3 is 15 residues long. The junction had 11 bases not matched to a gene; V was cut back by 5 bases and J by 5 bases. The CDR3 reads CASSPPGTGKNEQYF. The CDR3 DNA is TGTGCCAGCAGTCCTCCAGGGACAGGTAAAAACGAGCAGTACTTC.

The chain has TRBV5-6 and TRBJ2-7, with 7 nucleotides matching TRBD1. CDR1 and CDR2 (germline): SGHDT, YYEEEE. Unmatched junction bases numbered 1, after V lost 4 bases and J lost 3 bases. The CDR3 is made up of 12 amino acids. The CDR3 loop is CASSGQVYEQYF. CDR3 sequence (DNA): TGTGCCAGCAGCGGACAGGTCTACGAGCAGTACTTC.

This chain's CDR3 is CASSLTSGSYEQYF. CDR3 nucleotides: TGTGCCAGCAGCTTAACTAGCGGGAGTTACGAGCAGTACTTC. The chain carries TRBV7-2 and TRBJ2-7; 11 bases map to TRBD2. J lost 4 bases, V lost 2 bases, and 1 base had no gene match. Germline V gene sequence: CDR1 SGHTA, CDR2 FQGNSA. This CDR3 comprises 14 residues.

The V gene is TRBV29-1, the J gene TRBJ1-1, with D maybe TRBD1 (5 bases). CDR3 length: 15 amino acids. CDR1 SQVTM and CDR2 ANQGSEA come from the germline V gene. V lost 0 bases and J 4 bases, leaving 15 bases between the germline ends. The DNA for the CDR3 is TGCAGCGTTGAAGATCGATGGGGGGACGGCACTGAAGCTTTCTTT. It codes for CSVEDRWGDGTEAFF.

The CDR3 DNA sequence: TGTGCCAGTAGCGAAACCAGGAGGTTCACAGATACGCAGTATTTT. This sequence encodes CASSETRRFTDTQYF. This chain connects TRBV19 to TRBJ2-3, with D tentatively TRBD2 (5 bases). Per germline, CDR1 LNHDA and CDR2 SQIVND (reference sequence). The CDR3 extends over 15 amino acids. V was clipped by 6 bases and J by 2 bases, with 15 bases between them.

This clone was observed a handful of times. V gene TRBV6-5 combines with J gene TRBJ2-7; tentatively, D is TRBD1 or TRBD2 (6 bases each). Germline values: CDR1 MNHEY, CDR2 SVGAGI. V was trimmed by 10 bases and J by 0 bases, leaving 16 bases between them. The CDR3 is made up of 14 amino acids. CDR3 protein: CATGGQSNSYEQYF. In DNA form, the CDR3 reads TGTGCCACCGGGGGACAATCCAACTCCTACGAGCAGTACTTC.

The chain uses TRBV5-5 and TRBJ2-2; possible D gene TRBD1, 6 bases. Trimming removed 4 bases at V and 4 bases at J, with 11 bases between. The CDR3 has 14 residues. The germline gives CDR1 SGHKS, CDR2 YYEKEE (reference sequence). The CDR3 region has the DNA TGTGCCAGCAGCCGACAGGAGCGCACCGGGGAGCTGTTTTTT. It translates to CASSRQERTGELFF.

This chain connects TRBV19 to TRBJ2-3; TRBD1 aligns across 9 bases. The CDR3 spans 16 residues. J was trimmed by 1 base and V by 0 bases; bases with no gene match: 2. CDR1 LNHDA and CDR2 SQIVND come from the germline V gene (reference sequence). The CDR3 bases are TGTGCCAGTAGTATAGATACAGGGGGCGGCACAGATACGCAGTATTTT. Residues: CASSIDTGGGTDTQYF.

The gene calls are TRBV2 and TRBJ1-5, with D possibly matching TRBD1 (6 bases). The ends were cut back, 2 bases at V and 5 bases at J, with 10 bases in the middle. This CDR3 comprises 14 residues. Germline CDR1 reads SNHLY; CDR2 reads FYNNEI. The CDR3 sequence is CASSESGGHQPQHF. CDR3 bases: TGTGCCAGCAGTGAATCGGGGGGGCATCAGCCCCAGCATTTT. The whole variable domain, filled in from reference TRBV2 and TRBJ1-5, reads EPEVTQTPSHQVTQMGQEVILRCVPISNHLYFYWYRQILGQKVEFLVSFYNNEISEKSEIFDDQFSVERPDGSNFTLKIRSTKLEDSAMYFCASSESGGHQPQHFGDGTRLSIL.